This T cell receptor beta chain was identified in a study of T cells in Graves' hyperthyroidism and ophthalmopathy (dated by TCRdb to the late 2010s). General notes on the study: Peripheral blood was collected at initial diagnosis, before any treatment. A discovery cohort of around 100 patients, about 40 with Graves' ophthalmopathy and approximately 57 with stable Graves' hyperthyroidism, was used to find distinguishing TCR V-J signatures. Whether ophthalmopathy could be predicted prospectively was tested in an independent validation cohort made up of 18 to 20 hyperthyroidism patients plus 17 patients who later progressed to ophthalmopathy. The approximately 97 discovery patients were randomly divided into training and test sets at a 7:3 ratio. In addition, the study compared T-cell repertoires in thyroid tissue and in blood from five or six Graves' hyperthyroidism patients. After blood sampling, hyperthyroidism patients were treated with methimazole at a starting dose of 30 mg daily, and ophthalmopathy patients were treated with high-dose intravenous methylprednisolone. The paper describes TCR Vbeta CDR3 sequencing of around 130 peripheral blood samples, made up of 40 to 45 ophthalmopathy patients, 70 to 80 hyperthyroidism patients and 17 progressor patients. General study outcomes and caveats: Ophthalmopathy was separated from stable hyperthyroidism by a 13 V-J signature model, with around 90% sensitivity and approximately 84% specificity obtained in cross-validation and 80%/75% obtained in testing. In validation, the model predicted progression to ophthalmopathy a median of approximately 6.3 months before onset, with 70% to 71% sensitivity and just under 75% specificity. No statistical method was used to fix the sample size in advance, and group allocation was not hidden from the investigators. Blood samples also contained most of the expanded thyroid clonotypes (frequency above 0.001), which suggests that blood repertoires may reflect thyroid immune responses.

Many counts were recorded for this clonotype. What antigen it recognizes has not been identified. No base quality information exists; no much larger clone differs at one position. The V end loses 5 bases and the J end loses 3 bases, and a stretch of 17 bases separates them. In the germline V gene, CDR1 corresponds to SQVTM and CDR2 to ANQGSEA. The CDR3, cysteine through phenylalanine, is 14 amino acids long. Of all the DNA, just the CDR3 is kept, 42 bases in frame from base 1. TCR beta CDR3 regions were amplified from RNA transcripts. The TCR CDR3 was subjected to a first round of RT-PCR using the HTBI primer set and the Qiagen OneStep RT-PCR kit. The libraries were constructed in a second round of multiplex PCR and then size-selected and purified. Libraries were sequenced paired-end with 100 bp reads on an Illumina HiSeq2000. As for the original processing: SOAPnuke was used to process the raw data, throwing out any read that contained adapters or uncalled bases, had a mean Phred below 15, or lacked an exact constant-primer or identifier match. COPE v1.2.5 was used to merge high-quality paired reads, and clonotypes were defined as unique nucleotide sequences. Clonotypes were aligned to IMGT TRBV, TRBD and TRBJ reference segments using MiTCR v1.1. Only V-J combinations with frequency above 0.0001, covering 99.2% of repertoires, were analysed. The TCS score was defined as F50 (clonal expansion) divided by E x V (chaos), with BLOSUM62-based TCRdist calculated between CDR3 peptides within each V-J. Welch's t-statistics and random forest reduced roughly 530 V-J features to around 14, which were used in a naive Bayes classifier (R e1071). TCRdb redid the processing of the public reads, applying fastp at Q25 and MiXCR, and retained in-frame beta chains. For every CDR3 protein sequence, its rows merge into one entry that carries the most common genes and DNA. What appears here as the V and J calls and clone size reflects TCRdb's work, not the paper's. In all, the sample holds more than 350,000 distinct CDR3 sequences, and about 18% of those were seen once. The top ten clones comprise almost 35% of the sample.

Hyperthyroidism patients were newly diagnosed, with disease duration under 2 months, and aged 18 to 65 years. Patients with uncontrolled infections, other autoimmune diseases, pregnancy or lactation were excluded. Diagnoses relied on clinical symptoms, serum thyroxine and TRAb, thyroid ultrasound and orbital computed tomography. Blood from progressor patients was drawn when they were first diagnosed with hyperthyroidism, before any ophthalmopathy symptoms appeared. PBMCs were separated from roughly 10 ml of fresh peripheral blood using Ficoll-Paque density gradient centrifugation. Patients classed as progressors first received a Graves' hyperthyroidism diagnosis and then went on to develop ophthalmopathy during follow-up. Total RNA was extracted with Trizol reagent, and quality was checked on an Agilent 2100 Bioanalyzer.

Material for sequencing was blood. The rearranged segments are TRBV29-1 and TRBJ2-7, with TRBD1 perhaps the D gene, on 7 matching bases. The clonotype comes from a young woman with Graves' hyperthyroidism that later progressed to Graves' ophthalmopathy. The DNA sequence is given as TGCAGCGTTCTTGGGACTTCAGGGGGCTACGAGCAGTACTTC. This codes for CSVLGTSGGYEQYF.